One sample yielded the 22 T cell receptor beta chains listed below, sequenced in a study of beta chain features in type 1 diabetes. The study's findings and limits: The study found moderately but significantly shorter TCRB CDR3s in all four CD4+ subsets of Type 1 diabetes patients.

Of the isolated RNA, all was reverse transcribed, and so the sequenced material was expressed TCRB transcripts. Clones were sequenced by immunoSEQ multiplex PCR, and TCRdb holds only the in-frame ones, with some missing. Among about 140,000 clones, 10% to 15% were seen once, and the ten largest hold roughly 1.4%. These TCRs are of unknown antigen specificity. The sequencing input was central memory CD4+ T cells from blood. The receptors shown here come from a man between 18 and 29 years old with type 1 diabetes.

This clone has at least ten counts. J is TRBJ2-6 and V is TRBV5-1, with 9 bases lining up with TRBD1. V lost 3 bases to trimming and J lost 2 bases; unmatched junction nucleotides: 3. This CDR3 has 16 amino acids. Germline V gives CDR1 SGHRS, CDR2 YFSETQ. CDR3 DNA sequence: TGCGCCAGCAGCTCTACAGGGGGCGCTGGGGCCAACGTCCTGACTTTC. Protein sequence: CASSSTGGAGANVLTF. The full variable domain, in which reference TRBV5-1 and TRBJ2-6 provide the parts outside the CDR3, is KAGVTQTPRYLIKTRGQQVTLSCSPISGHRSVSWYQQTPGQGLQFLFEYFSETQRNKGNFPGRFSGRQFSNSRSEMNVSTLELGDSALYLCASSSTGGAGANVLTFGAGSRLTVL.

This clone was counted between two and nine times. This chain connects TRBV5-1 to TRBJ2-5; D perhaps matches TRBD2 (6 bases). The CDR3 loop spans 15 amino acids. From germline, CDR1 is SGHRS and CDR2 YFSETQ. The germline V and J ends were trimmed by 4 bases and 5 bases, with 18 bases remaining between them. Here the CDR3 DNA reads TGCGCCAGCAGCACCACCGGGACCGGAGGGGAGACCCAGTACTTC. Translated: CASSTTGTGGETQYF.

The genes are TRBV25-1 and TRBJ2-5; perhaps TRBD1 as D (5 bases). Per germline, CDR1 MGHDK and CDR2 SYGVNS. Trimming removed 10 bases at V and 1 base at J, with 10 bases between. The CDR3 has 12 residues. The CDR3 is CATRGVQETQYF. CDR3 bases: TGTGCCACAAGGGGCGTCCAAGAGACCCAGTACTTC.

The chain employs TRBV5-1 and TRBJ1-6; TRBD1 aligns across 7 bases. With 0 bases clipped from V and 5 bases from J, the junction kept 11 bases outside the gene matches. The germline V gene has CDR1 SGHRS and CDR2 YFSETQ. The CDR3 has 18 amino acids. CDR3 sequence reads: CASSLEFYTGTDNSPLHF. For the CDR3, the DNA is TGCGCCAGCAGCTTGGAATTTTATACCGGGACAGATAATTCACCCCTCCACTTT. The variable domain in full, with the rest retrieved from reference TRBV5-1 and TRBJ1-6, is KAGVTQTPRYLIKTRGQQVTLSCSPISGHRSVSWYQQTPGQGLQFLFEYFSETQRNKGNFPGRFSGRQFSNSRSEMNVSTLELGDSALYLCASSLEFYTGTDNSPLHFGNGTRLTVT.

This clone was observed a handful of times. The CDR3 protein is CASTERFSGDTQYF. In DNA, the CDR3 is TGTGCCAGCACGGAGCGCTTTTCGGGAGATACGCAGTATTTT. The J gene is TRBJ2-3, the V gene TRBV6-1; D remains unclear. The germline gives CDR1 MNHNS, CDR2 SASEGT. This CDR3 is 14 amino acids long. V lost 7 bases and J 5 bases, leaving 16 bases between the germline ends.

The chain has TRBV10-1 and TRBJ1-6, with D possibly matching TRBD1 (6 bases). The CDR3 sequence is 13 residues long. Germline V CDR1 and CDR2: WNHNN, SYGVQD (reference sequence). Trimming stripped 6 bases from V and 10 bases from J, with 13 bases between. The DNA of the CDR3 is TGCGCCAGCAGAGCCAGGGGTGAATCACCCCTCCACTTT. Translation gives CASRARGESPLHF.

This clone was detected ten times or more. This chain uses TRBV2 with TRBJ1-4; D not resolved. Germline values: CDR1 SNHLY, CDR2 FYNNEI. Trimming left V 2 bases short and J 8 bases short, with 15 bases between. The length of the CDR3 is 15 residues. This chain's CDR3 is CASSEWTSLREKLFF. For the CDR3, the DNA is TGTGCCAGCAGTGAATGGACTTCATTGCGGGAAAAACTGTTTTTT. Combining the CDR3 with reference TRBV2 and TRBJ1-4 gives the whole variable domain EPEVTQTPSHQVTQMGQEVILRCVPISNHLYFYWYRQILGQKVEFLVSFYNNEISEKSEIFDDQFSVERPDGSNFTLKIRSTKLEDSAMYFCASSEWTSLREKLFFGSGTQLSVL.

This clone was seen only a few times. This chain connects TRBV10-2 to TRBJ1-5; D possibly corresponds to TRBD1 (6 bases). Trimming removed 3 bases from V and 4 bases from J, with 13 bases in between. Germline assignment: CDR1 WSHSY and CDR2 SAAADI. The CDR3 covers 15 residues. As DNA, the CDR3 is TGCGCCAGCAGTGACACTACAGGGTGGAATCAGCCCCAGCATTTT. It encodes CASSDTTGWNQPQHF.

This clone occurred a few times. The CDR3 DNA sequence: TGTGCCAGCAGTCACCGGGACCCCGTGTACAATGAGCAGTTCTTC. Amino acids: CASSHRDPVYNEQFF. The V and J genes are TRBV7-8 and TRBJ2-1; D is perhaps TRBD1 or TRBD2 (5 bases each). The CDR3 spans 15 residues. Per the germline V gene, CDR1 is SGHVS and CDR2 is FQNEAQ. Trimming shortened V by 6 bases and J by 4 bases, and 16 bases separated the two germline ends.

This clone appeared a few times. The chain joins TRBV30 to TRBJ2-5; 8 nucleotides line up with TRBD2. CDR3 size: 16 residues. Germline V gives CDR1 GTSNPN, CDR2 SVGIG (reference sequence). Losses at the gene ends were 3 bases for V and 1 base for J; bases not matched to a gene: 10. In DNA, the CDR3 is TGTGCCTGGAGCGCCGGGACTAGAGACCCCCAAGAGACCCAGTACTTC. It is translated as CAWSAGTRDPQETQYF.

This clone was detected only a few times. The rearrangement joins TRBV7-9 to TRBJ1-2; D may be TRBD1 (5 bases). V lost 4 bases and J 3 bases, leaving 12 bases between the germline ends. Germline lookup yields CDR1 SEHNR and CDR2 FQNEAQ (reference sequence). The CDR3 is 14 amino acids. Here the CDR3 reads CASSWERGDYGYTF. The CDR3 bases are TGTGCCAGCAGCTGGGAAAGGGGTGACTATGGCTACACCTTC. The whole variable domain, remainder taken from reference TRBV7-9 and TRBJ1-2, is DTGVSQNPRHKITKRGQNVTFRCDPISEHNRLYWYRQTLGQGPEFLTYFQNEAQLEKSRLLSDRFSAERPKGSFSTLEIQRTEQGDSAMYLCASSWERGDYGYTFGSGTRLTVV.

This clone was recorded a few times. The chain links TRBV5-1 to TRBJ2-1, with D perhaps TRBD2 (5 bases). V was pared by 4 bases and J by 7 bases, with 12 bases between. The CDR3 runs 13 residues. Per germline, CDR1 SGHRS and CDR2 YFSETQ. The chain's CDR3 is CASSTEVANEQFF. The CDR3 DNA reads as TGCGCCAGCAGCACGGAGGTAGCAAATGAGCAGTTCTTC.

This CDR3 reads CASSLDVGLGNTIYF. CDR3 sequence (DNA): TGTGCCAGCAGCCTGGACGTCGGACTCGGAAACACCATATATTTT. This sequence joins TRBV6-5 and TRBJ1-3; D gene uncertain. Germline V lookup: CDR1 MNHEY, CDR2 SVGAGI. V lost 6 bases and J 4 bases, leaving 16 bases between the germline ends. This CDR3 contains 15 residues.

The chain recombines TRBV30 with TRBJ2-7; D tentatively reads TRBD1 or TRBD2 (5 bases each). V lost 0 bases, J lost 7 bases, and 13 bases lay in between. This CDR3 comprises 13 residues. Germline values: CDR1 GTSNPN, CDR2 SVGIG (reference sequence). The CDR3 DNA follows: TGTGCCTGGAGTGTAAGAGGGGCGAAGGAGCAGTACTTC. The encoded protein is CAWSVRGAKEQYF.

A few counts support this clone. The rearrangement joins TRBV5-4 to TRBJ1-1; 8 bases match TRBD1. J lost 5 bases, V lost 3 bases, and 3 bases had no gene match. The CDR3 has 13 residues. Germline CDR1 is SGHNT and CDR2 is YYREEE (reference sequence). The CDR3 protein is CASSSDRGTEAFF. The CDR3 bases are TGTGCCAGCAGCTCCGACAGGGGAACTGAAGCTTTCTTT.

CDR3 region: CSVLGQGRPDTQYF. CDR3 in DNA: TGCAGCGTTCTAGGACAGGGGAGACCAGATACGCAGTATTTT. The rearrangement joins TRBV29-1 to TRBJ2-3, with TRBD1 matching 9 bases. Germline CDR1 SQVTM, CDR2 ANQGSEA. The V segment lost 5 bases and the J segment 4 bases; nucleotides outside the gene matches: 7. The CDR3 covers 14 residues.

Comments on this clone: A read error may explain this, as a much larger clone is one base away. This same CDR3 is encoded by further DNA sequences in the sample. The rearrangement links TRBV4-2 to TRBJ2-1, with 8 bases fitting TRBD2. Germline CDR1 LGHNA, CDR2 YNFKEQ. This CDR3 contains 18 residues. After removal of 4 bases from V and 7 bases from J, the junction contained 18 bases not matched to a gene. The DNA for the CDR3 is TGTGCCAGCAGCCTCGAACGGGCGGCGGGGGGCCTGGGGAATGAGCAGTTCTTC. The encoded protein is CASSLERAAGGLGNEQFF.

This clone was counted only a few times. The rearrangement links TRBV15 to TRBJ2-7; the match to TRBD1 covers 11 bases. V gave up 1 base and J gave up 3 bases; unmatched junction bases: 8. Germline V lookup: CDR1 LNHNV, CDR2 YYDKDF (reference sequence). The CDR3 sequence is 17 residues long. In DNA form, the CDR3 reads TGTGCCACCAGCAGAGTATTAACCGGGACAGGGGGCTACGAGCAGTACTTC. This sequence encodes CATSRVLTGTGGYEQYF.

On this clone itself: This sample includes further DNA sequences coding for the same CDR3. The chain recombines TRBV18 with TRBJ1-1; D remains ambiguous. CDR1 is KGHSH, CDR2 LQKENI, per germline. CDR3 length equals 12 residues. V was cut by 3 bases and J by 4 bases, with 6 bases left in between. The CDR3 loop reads CASSPSGTEAFF. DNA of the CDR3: TGTGCCAGCTCACCCTCAGGCACTGAAGCTTTCTTT. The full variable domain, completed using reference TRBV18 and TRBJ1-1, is NAGVMQNPRHLVRRRGQEARLRCSPMKGHSHVYWYRQLPEEGLKFMVYLQKENIIDESGMPKERFSAEFPKEGPSILRIQQVVRGDSAAYFCASSPSGTEAFFGQGTRLTVV.

The CDR3 DNA follows: TGTGCCAGCAGCTTAGGCCAATCTGGGGCCAACGTCCTGACTTTC. Its protein product is CASSLGQSGANVLTF. The rearrangement uses TRBV7-6 and TRBJ2-6; D remains unclear. With 1 base removed from V and 1 base from J, the gap between germline ends came to 5 bases. CDR1 is SGHVS, CDR2 FNYEAQ, per germline. There are 15 residues in the CDR3.

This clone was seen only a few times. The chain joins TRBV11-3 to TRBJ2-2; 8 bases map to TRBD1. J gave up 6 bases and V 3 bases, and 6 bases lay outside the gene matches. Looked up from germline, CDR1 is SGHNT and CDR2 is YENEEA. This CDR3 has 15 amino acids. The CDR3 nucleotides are TGTGCCAGCAGCTTTAGCCAGGGGGCCTCCGGGGAGCTGTTTTTT. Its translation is CASSFSQGASGELFF. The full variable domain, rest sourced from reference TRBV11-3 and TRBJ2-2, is EAGVVQSPRYKIIEKKQPVAFWCNPISGHNTLYWYLQNLGQGPELLIRYENEEAVDDSQLPKDRFSAERLKGVDSTLKIQPAELGDSAVYLCASSFSQGASGELFFGEGSRLTVL.

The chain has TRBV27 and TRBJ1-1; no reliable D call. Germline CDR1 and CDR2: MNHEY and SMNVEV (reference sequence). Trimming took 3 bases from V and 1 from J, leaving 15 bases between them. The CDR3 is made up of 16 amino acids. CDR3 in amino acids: CASSFKGLGRNTEAFF. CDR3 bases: TGTGCCAGCAGTTTTAAGGGATTAGGAAGGAACACTGAAGCTTTCTTT.